This TCR beta chain derives from a study of CD8+ T cells in alopecia areata. Study-wide results and caveats: Normal scalp showed lower clonality than lesional scalp, especially alopecia totalis/universalis. It was observed that many expanded lesional clones persisted in scalp and blood during tofacitinib.

On this clone itself: Its matching antigen is unknown.

Unmatched junction bases numbered 4, after V lost 3 bases and J lost 1 base. Germline loops: CDR1 GTSNPN, CDR2 SVGIG (reference sequence). The CDR3 runs to 15 residues. RNA extraction and reverse transcription yielded cDNA as sequencing template. Produced via immunoSEQ multiplex PCR; TCRdb's table is partial and in-frame only. In the table there are roughly 220,000 clones, around 65% of which are singletons. Noted treatment: oral pan-JAK inhibitor, 5-10 mg twice daily. The chain couples TRBV30 to TRBJ2-3; TRBD2 aligns across 10 bases. The clonotype was recovered from a human donor with alopecia areata. Sequenced material: CD4+ T cells sorted from blood, taken at week 44, from a patient treated with tofacitinib. The chain's CDR3 is CAWRGGLAGTDTQYF. The CDR3 nucleotides read TGTGCCTGGAGAGGCGGACTAGCGGGCACAGATACGCAGTATTTT. The full variable domain, with the rest looked up from reference TRBV30 and TRBJ2-3, is SQTIHQWPATLVQPVGSPLSLECTVEGTSNPNLYWYRQAAGRGLQLLFYSVGIGQISSEVPQNLSASRPQDRQFILSSKKLLLSDSGFYLCAWRGGLAGTDTQYFGPGTRLTVL.